These 5 T cell receptor beta chains were all obtained from the same sample, sequenced in a study of radiotherapy plus CTLA-4 blockade in lung cancer. Profiled with immunoSEQ multiplex PCR; TCRdb holds only in-frame clones, not every one. Among tens of thousands of clones listed, roughly 85% were seen once. The material was peripheral blood, obtained from a patient treated with radiotherapy plus ipilimumab. The receptors derive from a human donor with non-small cell lung cancer who had stable disease on radiotherapy plus ipilimumab.

As DNA, the CDR3 is TGTGCCAGCAGCGGGGGACTAGGGGCAGATACGCAGTATTTT. Its translation: CASSGGLGADTQYF. The V and J genes are TRBV28 and TRBJ2-3; 8 positions agree with TRBD2. Losses at the gene ends were 6 bases for V and 4 bases for J; bases not matched to a gene: 6. CDR1 is MDHEN and CDR2 is SYDVKM in the germline V gene. The CDR3 sequence is 14 residues long. Filled out from reference TRBV28 and TRBJ2-3, the complete variable domain reads DVKVTQSSRYLVKRTGEKVFLECVQDMDHENMFWYRQDPGLGLRLIYFSYDVKMKEKGDIPEGYSVSREKKERFSLILESASTNQTSMYLCASSGGLGADTQYFGPGTRLTVL.

This chain uses TRBV5-6 with TRBJ1-2; tentatively, D is TRBD1 (6 bases). CDR3 length: 15 residues. Germline V gene data show CDR1 as SGHDT and CDR2 as YYEEEE. Trimming shortened V by 4 bases and J by 2 bases, and 15 bases separated the two germline ends. CDR3 bases: TGTGCCAGCAGCCCCTCAACGGGGGGCAACTATGGCTACACCTTC. Translated: CASSPSTGGNYGYTF. The full variable domain, in which reference TRBV5-6 and TRBJ1-2 provide the parts outside the CDR3, is DAGVTQSPTHLIKTRGQQVTLRCSPKSGHDTVSWYQQALGQGPQFIFQYYEEEERQRGNFPDRFSGHQFPNYSSELNVNALLLGDSALYLCASSPSTGGNYGYTFGSGTRLTVV.

The chain employs TRBV6-1 and TRBJ1-1; D not resolved. V was shortened by 0 bases and J by 4 bases, with 12 bases between the two germline ends. The CDR3 is 15 amino acids. Germline V lookup: CDR1 MNHNS, CDR2 SASEGT. The CDR3 DNA follows: TGTGCCAGCAGTGAAGCGCAGGTCGTGAGCACTGAAGCTTTCTTT. This encodes CASSEAQVVSTEAFF.

The sample holds a few counts of this clone. This chain connects TRBV9 to TRBJ2-7; the match to TRBD1 covers 8 bases. With 6 bases clipped from V and 2 bases from J, the junction kept 7 bases outside the gene matches. Germline CDR1 and CDR2: SGDLS and YYNGEE. This CDR3 is built from 14 residues. Written as DNA, the CDR3 is TGTGCCAGCAACCCAGGGGGCAGGGCCTACGAGCAGTACTTC. Protein product: CASNPGGRAYEQYF.

The rearrangement links TRBV5-6 to TRBJ2-3, with 7 positions matching TRBD2. Looked up from germline, CDR1 is SGHDT and CDR2 is YYEEEE. Losses at the gene ends were 2 bases for V and 0 bases for J; bases not matched to a gene: 6. The CDR3 contains 16 residues. The DNA of the CDR3 is TGTGCCAGCAGCTTTGCGGGGGAGGGCAGCACAGATACGCAGTATTTT. It is translated as CASSFAGEGSTDTQYF.